This TCR beta chain was captured by sequencing in a study of T cell repertoires in cytomegalovirus infection. Study-wide context: HLA-B-restricted CMV epitopes that are well studied, plus recently identified HLA-C-restricted ones, were used by the study. Based on public TCR beta signatures, there were indications of CMV infection and of a matching HLA type. Study results and caveats: The ex vivo response showed dominance by HLA-C-restricted CMV-specific TCR beta clonotypes. Summed frequency of shared TCR beta families picked out CMV carriers who also had the relevant HLA.

CDR3 length equals 14 residues. The junction had 7 bases not matched to a gene; V was cut back by 5 bases and J by 3 bases. Germline lookup yields CDR1 LGHDT and CDR2 YNNKEL (reference sequence). TCRdb itself ran the reads through MiXCR, one entry per CDR3 protein. This table holds around 570,000 distinct CDR3 sequences, 40% found once. A word on this clonotype: Its target is unknown.

This sequence originates from a human donor in good health (CMV status not recorded). Some clones in this sample may be carry-over from other donors' samples. This sample comprised cultured PBMCs, obtained from culture after CMV antigen stimulation. J is TRBJ2-7 and V is TRBV3-1, with TRBD1 identical over 7 bases. The CDR3, as DNA: TGTGCCAGCAGCAATCATGACAGGGTCTACGAGCAGTACTTC. Translating it yields CASSNHDRVYEQYF.